This TCR beta chain stems from a study of blood T cell repertoires in COVID-19 (dated by TCRdb to 2020 to 2021). Regarding the research as a whole: Collaborator samples came from the United States, Italy and Spain and covered acute and convalescent phases of COVID-19. The material from the prospective study consisted of cDNA or gDNA derived from T cells, B-cell-depleted T cells, or PBMCs. The dataset comprised deeply sampled blood TCRbeta repertoires from subjects exposed to, actively infected with, or recovered from COVID-19. A freely available public database, intended as a resource for researchers studying the immune response to SARS-CoV-2, is where the repertoires were released. Samples were obtained from the ongoing ImmuneRACE study (first 160 participants) and from 1,254 subjects provided by 6 global collaborators. The sample metadata nearly always contained a de-identified subject ID, COVID-19 status, age in years and sex. Where available, HLA class I and class II types were obtained from metadata supplied by the sample provider rather than from assay-based typing. Study-wide conclusions, independent of this receptor: How much clinical and demographic metadata was included differed by source and by participant, and the metadata was provided uncurated.

V has 3 bases trimmed and J has 3 bases trimmed; junction bases matching no gene number 12. The cysteine opens and the phenylalanine closes a CDR3 of 17 amino acids. The DNA shown is the 51-base CDR3, in frame from base 1. The germline V gene sets CDR1 to KGHSH and CDR2 to LQKENI. The immunoSEQ Assay, a bias-controlled multiplex PCR, was used to amplify TCRbeta CDR3 regions from genomic DNA. In the paper's pipeline: Nucleated cell counts per sample were estimated from amplification of reference gene primers within the assay. Sequence reads were collapsed and filtered to measure the absolute abundance of every unique TCRbeta CDR3 rearrangement. For each sample, productive Simpson clonality was calculated by taking the square root of Simpson's diversity index across productive rearrangements. TCRdb mirrors the immuneACCESS table, restricted to in-frame sequences. Some clones are absent from its copies; in checked studies, under half trace to an unresolved V gene, and the reason for the others is unknown. V and J calls plus clone size are reproduced from that table; the DNA served to infer D and trimming. This sample comprises 200,000 to 300,000 clones, approximately 90% of them detected only once. The ten largest make up under 4% of the sample.

As regards this clone: The target of this receptor is not known. No base-level quality is on record; no much larger clone is a single base apart.

Whole blood was collected in K2EDTA tubes by collaborating institutions according to the institutions' own protocols. For TCRbeta analysis, collaborators shipped samples in one of three forms: frozen whole blood, isolated PBMCs, or DNA extracted from either of those sample types. The sequence was obtained from a young man with active or convalescent COVID-19. The chain links TRBV18 with TRBJ2-7; 9 of the junction bases match TRBD1. Sequenced sample: peripheral blood. For the CDR3, the sequence is CASSPPAPGTGFYEQYF. The sequenced DNA: TGTGCCAGCTCACCCCCCGCTCCCGGGACAGGGTTCTACGAGCAGTACTTC.